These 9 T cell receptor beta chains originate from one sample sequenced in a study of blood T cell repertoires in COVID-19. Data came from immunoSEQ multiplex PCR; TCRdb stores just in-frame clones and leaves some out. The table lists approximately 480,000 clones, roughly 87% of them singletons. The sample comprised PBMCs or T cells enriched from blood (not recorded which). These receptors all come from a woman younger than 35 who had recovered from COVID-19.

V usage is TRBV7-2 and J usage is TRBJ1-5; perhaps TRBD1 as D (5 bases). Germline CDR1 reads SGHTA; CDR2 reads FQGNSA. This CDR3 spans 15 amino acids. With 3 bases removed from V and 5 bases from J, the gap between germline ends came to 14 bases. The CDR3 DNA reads TGTGCCAGCAGCTTCAACCAGGGAACTGATCAGCCCCAGCATTTT. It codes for CASSFNQGTDQPQHF.

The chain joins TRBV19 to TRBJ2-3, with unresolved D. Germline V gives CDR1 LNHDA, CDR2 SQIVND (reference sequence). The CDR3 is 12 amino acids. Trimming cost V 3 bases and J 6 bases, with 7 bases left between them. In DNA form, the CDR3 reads TGTGCCAGTAGTATTAGAACGGATACGCAGTATTTT. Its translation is CASSIRTDTQYF.

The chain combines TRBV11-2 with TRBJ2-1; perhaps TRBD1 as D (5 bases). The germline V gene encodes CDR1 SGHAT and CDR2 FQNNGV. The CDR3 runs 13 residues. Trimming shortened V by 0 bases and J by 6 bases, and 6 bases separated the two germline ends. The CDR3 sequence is CASSLDRVNEQFF. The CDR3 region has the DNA TGTGCCAGCAGCTTAGACAGGGTCAATGAGCAGTTCTTC. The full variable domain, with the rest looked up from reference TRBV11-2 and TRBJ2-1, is EAGVAQSPRYKIIEKRQSVAFWCNPISGHATLYWYQQILGQGPKLLIQFQNNGVVDDSQLPKDRFSAERLKGVDSTLKIQPAKLEDSAVYLCASSLDRVNEQFFGPGTRLTVL.

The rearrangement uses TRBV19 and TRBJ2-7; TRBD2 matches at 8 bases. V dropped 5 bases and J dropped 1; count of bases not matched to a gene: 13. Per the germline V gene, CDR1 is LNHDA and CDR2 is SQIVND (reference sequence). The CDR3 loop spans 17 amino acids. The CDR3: CASSATGGSHPSYEQYF. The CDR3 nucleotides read TGTGCCAGTAGTGCCACGGGGGGGTCTCACCCTTCCTACGAGCAGTACTTC.

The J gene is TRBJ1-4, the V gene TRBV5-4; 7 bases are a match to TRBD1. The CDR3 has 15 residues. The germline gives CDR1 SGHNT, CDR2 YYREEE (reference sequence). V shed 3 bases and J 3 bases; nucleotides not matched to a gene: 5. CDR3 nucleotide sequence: TGTGCCAGCAGCTCAGCCGGGACAGCTAATGAAAAACTGTTTTTT. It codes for CASSSAGTANEKLFF.

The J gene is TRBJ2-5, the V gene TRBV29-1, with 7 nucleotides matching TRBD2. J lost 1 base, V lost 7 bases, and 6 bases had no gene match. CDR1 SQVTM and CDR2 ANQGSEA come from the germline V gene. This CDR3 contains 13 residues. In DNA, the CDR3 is TGCAGCGGCGGGGGTCTTTCCCAAGAGACCCAGTACTTC. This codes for CSGGGLSQETQYF.

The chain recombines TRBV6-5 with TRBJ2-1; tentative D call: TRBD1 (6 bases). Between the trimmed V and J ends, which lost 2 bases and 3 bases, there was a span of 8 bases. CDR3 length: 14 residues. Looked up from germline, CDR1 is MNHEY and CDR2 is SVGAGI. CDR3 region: CASSYTDSYNEQFF. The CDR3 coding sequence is TGTGCCAGCAGTTACACGGACAGCTACAATGAGCAGTTCTTC.

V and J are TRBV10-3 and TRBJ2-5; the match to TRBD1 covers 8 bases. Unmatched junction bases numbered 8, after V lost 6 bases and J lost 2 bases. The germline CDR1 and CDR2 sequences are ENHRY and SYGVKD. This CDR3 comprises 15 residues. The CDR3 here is CAISRTGWEQETQYF. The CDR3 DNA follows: TGTGCCATCAGCCGGACAGGGTGGGAACAAGAGACCCAGTACTTC.

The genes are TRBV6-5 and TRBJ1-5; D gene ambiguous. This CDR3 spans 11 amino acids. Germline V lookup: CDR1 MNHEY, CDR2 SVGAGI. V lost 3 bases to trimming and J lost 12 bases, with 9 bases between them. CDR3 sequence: CASSYLWLQHF. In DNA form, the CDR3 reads TGTGCCAGCAGTTATTTGTGGCTCCAGCATTTT.